This T cell receptor beta chain was sequenced for a study of blood T cell repertoires in COVID-19. Study in general: COVID-19 samples collected from the United States, Italy and Spain covered acute and convalescent phases. Sources were T cells, B-cell-depleted T cells, or PBMCs; the material itself was cDNA or gDNA.

Germline V CDR1 and CDR2: SEHNR, FQNEAQ (reference sequence). Deletions cut 8 bases from V and 4 bases from J, with 15 bases between. This CDR3 comprises 13 residues. Under the authors' procedure: By means of reference gene primer amplification, nucleated cell counts were estimated. Produced via immunoSEQ multiplex PCR; TCRdb's table is partial and in-frame only. The DNA was the basis for D and trimming; V, J and clone size are from that table. The profile shows tens of thousands of clones, 90% of them singletons. The TCR originated in a man aged 80 or over with acute or convalescent COVID-19. Input material: peripheral blood. This chain links TRBV7-9 with TRBJ2-7; perhaps TRBD2 as D (6 bases). The CDR3 nucleotides read TGTGCCAGCGGACTCGGTGCGGGGTACGAGCAGTACTTC. This encodes CASGLGAGYEQYF.